This TCR beta chain came from a study of CD8 T cells in Susac syndrome. Study-wide background: Patients with Susac syndrome, at blood draw, were therapy-naive, on corticosteroids, or on intravenous immunoglobulin alone.

Roughly 0.45 to 1 ug RNA was reverse transcribed with random hexamers. Coverage of TCR beta CDR3 amplification by immunoSEQ multiplex PCR extended to 54 Vbeta and 13 Jbeta. One entry per CDR3 protein results from TCRdb running MiXCR on the immunoSEQ multiplex PCR reads. The top ten hold 0.75% of the sample, which has approximately 54,000 distinct CDR3 sequences, just under 95% seen once. Trimming left V 0 bases short and J 8 bases short, with 11 bases between. The CDR3 is made up of 13 amino acids. Germline CDR1 is DFQATT and CDR2 is SNEGSKA (reference sequence). Study-wide results and caveats: The number of Susac-specific public clones found was around 16 in total CD8+ repertoires and five in CD8+ TEMRA repertoires. Regarding the TCR sequencing and HLA analysis, the study admitted that a relatively small number of individuals were involved.

Turning to this clonotype: Its antigen is unknown.

The chain combines TRBV20-1 with TRBJ2-1; maybe TRBD2 (5 bases). The source is a human donor with Susac syndrome. What was sequenced was CD8+ T cells from PBMCs. CDR3 sequence (DNA): TGCAGTGCTAGAGATCACCTAGCCTATGAGCAGTTCTTC. It is translated as CSARDHLAYEQFF.